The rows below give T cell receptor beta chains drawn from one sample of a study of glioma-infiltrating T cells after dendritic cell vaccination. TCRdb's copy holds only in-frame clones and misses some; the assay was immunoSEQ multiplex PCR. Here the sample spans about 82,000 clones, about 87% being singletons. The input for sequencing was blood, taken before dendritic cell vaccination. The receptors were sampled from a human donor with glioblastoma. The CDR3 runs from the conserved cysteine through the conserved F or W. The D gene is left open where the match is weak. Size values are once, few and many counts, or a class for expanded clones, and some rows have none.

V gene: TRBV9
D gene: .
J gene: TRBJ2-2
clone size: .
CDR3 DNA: TGTGCCAGCAGCGTACGAGGCACCGGGGAGCTGTTTTTT
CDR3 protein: CASSVRGTGELFF

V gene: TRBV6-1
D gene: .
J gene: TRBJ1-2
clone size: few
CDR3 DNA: TGTGCCAGCAGTGCGGTGGGGGAGGGAGGCTACACCTTC
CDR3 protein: CASSAVGEGGYTF

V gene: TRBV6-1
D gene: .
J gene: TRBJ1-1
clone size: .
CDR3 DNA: TGTGCCAGCAGTGAAGCGCTTAGTGGGGGGGTGAACACTGAAGCTTTCTTT
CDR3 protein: CASSEALSGGVNTEAFF

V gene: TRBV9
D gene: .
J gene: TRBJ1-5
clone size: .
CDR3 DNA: TGTGCCAGCAGCGTAGACCAGGGTGGCAATCAGCCCCAGCATTTT
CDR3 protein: CASSVDQGGNQPQHF

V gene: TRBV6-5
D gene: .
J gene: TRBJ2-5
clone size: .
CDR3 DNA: TGTGCCAGCAGTTACTCCGGCAGGGGCGTTGGTGAGACCCAGTACTTC
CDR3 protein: CASSYSGRGVGETQYF

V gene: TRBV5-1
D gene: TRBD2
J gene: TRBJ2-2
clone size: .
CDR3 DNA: TGCGCCAGCAGCTTAGCGGGGCAAAACACCGGGGAGCTGTTTTTT
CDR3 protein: CASSLAGQNTGELFF

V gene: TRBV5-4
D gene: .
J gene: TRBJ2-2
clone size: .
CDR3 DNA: TGTGCCAGCCAAGAGCTTCAGAACACCGGGGAGCTGTTTTTT
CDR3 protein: CASQELQNTGELFF

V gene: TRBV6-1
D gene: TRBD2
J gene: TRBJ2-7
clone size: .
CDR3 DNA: TGTGCCAGCAGTGAATGGGGACTAGCGGGGGGGGAGCAGTACTTC
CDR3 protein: CASSEWGLAGGEQYF

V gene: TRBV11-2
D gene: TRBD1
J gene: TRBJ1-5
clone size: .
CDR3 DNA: TGTGCCAGCGCCCCTCACCCGGGACAGATATATCAGCCCCAGCATTTT
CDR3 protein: CASAPHPGQIYQPQHF

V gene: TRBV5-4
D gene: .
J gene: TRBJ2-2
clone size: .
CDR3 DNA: TGTGCCAGCAGCAAAGCAGGGTCCACCGGGGAGCTGTTTTTT
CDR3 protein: CASSKAGSTGELFF

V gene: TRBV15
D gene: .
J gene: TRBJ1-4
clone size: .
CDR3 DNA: TGTGCCACCAGCAGCAGAACGGGGGGGCATCAAAATGAAAAACTGTTTTTT
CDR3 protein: CATSSRTGGHQNEKLFF

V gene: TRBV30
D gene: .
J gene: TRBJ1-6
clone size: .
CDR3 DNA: TGTGCCTGGGCGCAGGGTATGAATAATTCACCCCTCCACTTT
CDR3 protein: CAWAQGMNNSPLHF

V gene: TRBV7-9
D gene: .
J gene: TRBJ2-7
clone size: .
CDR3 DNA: TGTGCCAGCAGTCGCCACACCTCCTACGAGCAGTACTTC
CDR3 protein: CASSRHTSYEQYF

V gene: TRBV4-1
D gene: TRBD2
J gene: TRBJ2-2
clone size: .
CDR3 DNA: TGCGCCAGCAGCACACCTAGCGGGAACACCGGGGAGCTGTTTTTT
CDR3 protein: CASSTPSGNTGELFF

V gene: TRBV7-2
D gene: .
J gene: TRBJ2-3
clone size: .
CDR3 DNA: TGTGCCAGCAGCTTTATAGCGGATTCCACAGATACGCAGTATTTT
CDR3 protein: CASSFIADSTDTQYF

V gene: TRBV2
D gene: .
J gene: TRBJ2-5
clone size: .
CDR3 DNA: TGTGCCAGCACGGGAACGGAGACCCAGTACTTC
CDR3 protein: CASTGTETQYF

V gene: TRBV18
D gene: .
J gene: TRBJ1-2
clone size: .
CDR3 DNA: TGTGCCAGCTCACCACCGCTGATAGCTAACTATGGCTACACCTTC
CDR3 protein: CASSPPLIANYGYTF

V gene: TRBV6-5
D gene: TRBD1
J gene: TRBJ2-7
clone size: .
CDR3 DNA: TGTGCCAGCAGTTACGGGCGACAGGGCTACGAGCAGTACTTC
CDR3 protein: CASSYGRQGYEQYF

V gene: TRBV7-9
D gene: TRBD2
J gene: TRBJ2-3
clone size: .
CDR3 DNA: TGTGCCAGCAGCTCGGGACTAGCGGGAGCAGATACGCAGTATTTT
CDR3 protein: CASSSGLAGADTQYF

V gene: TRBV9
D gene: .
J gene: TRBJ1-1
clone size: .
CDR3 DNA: TGTGCCAGCAGCGGAGGACAGAACACTGAAGCTTTCTTT
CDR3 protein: CASSGGQNTEAFF

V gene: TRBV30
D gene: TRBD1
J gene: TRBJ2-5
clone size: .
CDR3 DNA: TGTGCCTGGAATATATTTGGGACAGGGCAAGAGACCCAGTACTTC
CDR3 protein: CAWNIFGTGQETQYF

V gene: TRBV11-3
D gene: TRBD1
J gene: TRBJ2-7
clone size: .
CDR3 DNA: TGTGCCAGCAGCTTAGAAAGGGACAGGGGATCGTACGAGCAGTACTTC
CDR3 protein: CASSLERDRGSYEQYF